A selection of T cell receptor beta chains follows, all from one sample in a study of blood T cell repertoires in COVID-19. Repertoires were generated with immunoSEQ multiplex PCR, while TCRdb's copy carries only in-frame clones and drops some. The repertoire holds some 140,000 clones, with around three quarters as singletons. Sequences were obtained from peripheral blood. Receptors were obtained from a man of 80 years or more with acute or convalescent COVID-19. Both conserved end residues are part of each CDR3. Each record gives: CDR3 DNA, CDR3 protein, clone size, V gene, J gene, CDR3 length, D gene. D genes are given only for firm matches. A row's size may be missing; if present it is once, few, many or a size class.

cdr3_nt: TGCAGCGTTGTTCAGGGGAACACTGAAGCTTTCTTT
cdr3_aa: CSVVQGNTEAFF
clone_size: -
v_call: TRBV29-1
j_call: TRBJ1-1
cdr3_length: 12
d_call: -

cdr3_nt: TGCGCCAGCAGCACGGGTACTAGCACGGATGAGCAGTTCTTC
cdr3_aa: CASSTGTSTDEQFF
clone_size: -
v_call: TRBV5-1
j_call: TRBJ2-1
cdr3_length: 14
d_call: -

cdr3_nt: TGTGCCACCAGTGCCCTTCGCGGACAGGCCAGGGGGGCCACCGGGGAGCTGTTTTTT
cdr3_aa: CATSALRGQARGATGELFF
clone_size: -
v_call: TRBV24-1
j_call: TRBJ2-2
cdr3_length: 19
d_call: -

cdr3_nt: TGCGCCAGCAGCCCGGCGCGGGGGGTCGTGGTATCGGCCGGGGAGCTGTTTTTT
cdr3_aa: CASSPARGVVVSAGELFF
clone_size: -
v_call: TRBV4-3
j_call: TRBJ2-2
cdr3_length: 18
d_call: TRBD2

cdr3_nt: TGTGCCAGCAGCCCCCGAGGCAGGGGTAATACCGACGAGCAGTACTTC
cdr3_aa: CASSPRGRGNTDEQYF
clone_size: -
v_call: TRBV4-2
j_call: TRBJ2-7
cdr3_length: 16
d_call: -

cdr3_nt: TGTGCCAGCAGTCGTACTAAACCGGGACAGGGATATGAAAAACTGTTTTTT
cdr3_aa: CASSRTKPGQGYEKLFF
clone_size: once
v_call: TRBV2
j_call: TRBJ1-4
cdr3_length: 17
d_call: TRBD1

cdr3_nt: TGTGCCACCAATCACCAGGGACTCACTGAAGCTTTCTTT
cdr3_aa: CATNHQGLTEAFF
clone_size: -
v_call: TRBV6-5
j_call: TRBJ1-1
cdr3_length: 13
d_call: -

cdr3_nt: TGTGCCAGCAGTTTAGCGGGGAACAATGAGCAGTTCTTC
cdr3_aa: CASSLAGNNEQFF
clone_size: -
v_call: TRBV7-3
j_call: TRBJ2-1
cdr3_length: 13
d_call: TRBD2

cdr3_nt: TGTGCCAGCTCACCACTTGGACAGGTGAATCAGCCCCAGCATTTT
cdr3_aa: CASSPLGQVNQPQHF
clone_size: -
v_call: TRBV18
j_call: TRBJ1-5
cdr3_length: 15
d_call: TRBD1

cdr3_nt: TGTGCCAGCAGTCTGGGCCCACAGGGGGCTAGCTCCTACGAGCAGTACTTC
cdr3_aa: CASSLGPQGASSYEQYF
clone_size: -
v_call: TRBV6-6
j_call: TRBJ2-7
cdr3_length: 17
d_call: TRBD1

cdr3_nt: TGTGCCAGCAGCCAGGGGGCCGTACATGAAGCTTTCTTT
cdr3_aa: CASSQGAVHEAFF
clone_size: -
v_call: TRBV3-1/TRBV3-2
j_call: TRBJ1-1
cdr3_length: 13
d_call: -

cdr3_nt: TGTGCCAGCAGCTTAAGGTCAGGGCAGGGGACCCCCTACGAGCAGTACTTC
cdr3_aa: CASSLRSGQGTPYEQYF
clone_size: -
v_call: TRBV7-9
j_call: TRBJ2-7
cdr3_length: 17
d_call: -

cdr3_nt: TGTGCCACCAGTGTAAAACAGTACAATGAGCAGTTCTTC
cdr3_aa: CATSVKQYNEQFF
clone_size: -
v_call: TRBV24-1
j_call: TRBJ2-1
cdr3_length: 13
d_call: -

cdr3_nt: TGTGCCAGCAGCTTAGCAACAGGGGATGGCTACACCTTC
cdr3_aa: CASSLATGDGYTF
clone_size: -
v_call: TRBV7-9
j_call: TRBJ1-2
cdr3_length: 13
d_call: TRBD1

cdr3_nt: TGTGCCAGCAGTTCTCGGGCTAGCGGGGGGGCCGATACGCAGTATTTT
cdr3_aa: CASSSRASGGADTQYF
clone_size: once
v_call: TRBV6-5
j_call: TRBJ2-3
cdr3_length: 16
d_call: TRBD2

cdr3_nt: TGTGCCAGCTCAACAGACAGGGCGGCCAAAAACATTCAGTACTTC
cdr3_aa: CASSTDRAAKNIQYF
clone_size: -
v_call: TRBV18
j_call: TRBJ2-4
cdr3_length: 15
d_call: TRBD1

cdr3_nt: TGTGCCACCAGCAGAGTTAGGACAGGCATGAACACTGAAGCTTTCTTT
cdr3_aa: CATSRVRTGMNTEAFF
clone_size: few
v_call: TRBV15
j_call: TRBJ1-1
cdr3_length: 16
d_call: TRBD1

cdr3_nt: TGTGCCAGCAGTCGAGGTGGACAGGGAACTTATGGCTACACCTTC
cdr3_aa: CASSRGGQGTYGYTF
clone_size: -
v_call: TRBV28
j_call: TRBJ1-2
cdr3_length: 15
d_call: TRBD1

cdr3_nt: TGTGCCAGCAGTGAAGTCGGAGTCTATGGCTACACCTTC
cdr3_aa: CASSEVGVYGYTF
clone_size: -
v_call: TRBV6-1
j_call: TRBJ1-2
cdr3_length: 13
d_call: -

cdr3_nt: TGCGCCAGCAGCTTGTCGGGACTCACCACAGATACGCAGTATTTT
cdr3_aa: CASSLSGLTTDTQYF
clone_size: -
v_call: TRBV5-1
j_call: TRBJ2-3
cdr3_length: 15
d_call: -

cdr3_nt: TGTGCCAGCAGCTTAGCGGGGGCCTACACAGATACGCAGTATTTT
cdr3_aa: CASSLAGAYTDTQYF
clone_size: -
v_call: TRBV7-9
j_call: TRBJ2-3
cdr3_length: 15
d_call: -

cdr3_nt: TGTGCCAGCAGTATGGGACAGTACCAAGAGACCCAGTACTTC
cdr3_aa: CASSMGQYQETQYF
clone_size: -
v_call: TRBV9
j_call: TRBJ2-5
cdr3_length: 14
d_call: TRBD1

cdr3_nt: TGTGCCGGGAAGGTGGCAGGGCTCTACGAGCAGTACTTC
cdr3_aa: CAGKVAGLYEQYF
clone_size: -
v_call: TRBV30
j_call: TRBJ2-7
cdr3_length: 13
d_call: -

cdr3_nt: TGTGCCAGTTCCCCGGCGGGGGCCAAAAACATTCAGTACTTC
cdr3_aa: CASSPAGAKNIQYF
clone_size: -
v_call: TRBV19
j_call: TRBJ2-4
cdr3_length: 14
d_call: -

cdr3_nt: TGTGCCACCAGTGTCGGGGAGGGGACAGGGGGCACCGGGGAGCTGTTTTTT
cdr3_aa: CATSVGEGTGGTGELFF
clone_size: few
v_call: TRBV24-1
j_call: TRBJ2-2
cdr3_length: 17
d_call: TRBD1

cdr3_nt: TGTGCCATCAGTGGGGGGGGCCAGCAGCCCCAGCATTTT
cdr3_aa: CAISGGGQQPQHF
clone_size: once
v_call: TRBV10-3
j_call: TRBJ1-5
cdr3_length: 13
d_call: -

cdr3_nt: TGCAGTGTCTCAGGGGAAGCTTTCTTT
cdr3_aa: CSVSGEAFF
clone_size: -
v_call: TRBV20-1
j_call: TRBJ1-1
cdr3_length: 9
d_call: -

cdr3_nt: TGCGCCAGCAGCCAGCGACTAGCGGGGGGCACAGATACGCAGTATTTT
cdr3_aa: CASSQRLAGGTDTQYF
clone_size: -
v_call: TRBV4-3
j_call: TRBJ2-3
cdr3_length: 16
d_call: TRBD2

cdr3_nt: TGTGCCAGCAGTGTGATTAGCGGGGCCGATACGCAGTATTTT
cdr3_aa: CASSVISGADTQYF
clone_size: -
v_call: TRBV2
j_call: TRBJ2-3
cdr3_length: 14
d_call: TRBD2

cdr3_nt: TGTGCCAGCAGTAAAACAGGGGACCAAATCTACGAGCAGTACTTC
cdr3_aa: CASSKTGDQIYEQYF
clone_size: -
v_call: TRBV27
j_call: TRBJ2-7
cdr3_length: 15
d_call: TRBD1

cdr3_nt: TGTGCCAGCAGCTCTCTGGGTAGCGGGGGATACACAGATACGCAGTATTTT
cdr3_aa: CASSSLGSGGYTDTQYF
clone_size: -
v_call: TRBV7-8
j_call: TRBJ2-3
cdr3_length: 17
d_call: TRBD2

cdr3_nt: TGTGCCAGCAGCTATCGGGTGGCGGCGGGATCTTCACCCCTCCACTTT
cdr3_aa: CASSYRVAAGSSPLHF
clone_size: -
v_call: TRBV5-6
j_call: TRBJ1-6
cdr3_length: 16
d_call: -

cdr3_nt: TGTGCCACCTTAAGCTCAACTAATGAAAAACTGTTTTTT
cdr3_aa: CATLSSTNEKLFF
clone_size: -
v_call: TRBV28
j_call: TRBJ1-4
cdr3_length: 13
d_call: -

cdr3_nt: TGTGCCAGCAGTACAGGGGCGCTAACTAATGAAAAACTGTTTTTT
cdr3_aa: CASSTGALTNEKLFF
clone_size: -
v_call: TRBV6-5
j_call: TRBJ1-4
cdr3_length: 15
d_call: TRBD1

cdr3_nt: TGTGCCAGCAGCACCGGGACTAGCGGGGGGGTGGAGACCCAGTACTTC
cdr3_aa: CASSTGTSGGVETQYF
clone_size: -
v_call: TRBV7-3
j_call: TRBJ2-5
cdr3_length: 16
d_call: TRBD2

cdr3_nt: TGTGCCTGGAACTGGGACAGCTCTGGAAACACCATATATTTT
cdr3_aa: CAWNWDSSGNTIYF
clone_size: -
v_call: TRBV30
j_call: TRBJ1-3
cdr3_length: 14
d_call: TRBD1

cdr3_nt: TGCAGCGTTGATGTCGGGACAGATACGCAGTATTTT
cdr3_aa: CSVDVGTDTQYF
clone_size: -
v_call: TRBV29-1
j_call: TRBJ2-3
cdr3_length: 12
d_call: -

cdr3_nt: TGTGCCAGCAGCTTAGTGGACAGGGGCGGGACCACTGAAGCTTTCTTT
cdr3_aa: CASSLVDRGGTTEAFF
clone_size: -
v_call: TRBV7-3
j_call: TRBJ1-1
cdr3_length: 16
d_call: TRBD1